This is a list of T cell receptor beta chains from one sample in a study of blood T cells in healthy people across ages. TCRdb re-called the 5' RACE reads with MiXCR, one entry per CDR3 protein. This sample has around 870,000 distinct CDR3 sequences; about 30% occur once, and the top ten carry roughly 17%. The specimen was blood. The receptors derive from a woman aged 80 or over in good health. Both conserved end residues are part of each CDR3.

j_call v_call cdr3_aa
TRBJ1-6 TRBV7-6 CASSLKHGGSENNSPLHF
TRBJ2-3 TRBV12-3/TRBV12-4 CASRTFSVLAGTDTQYF
TRBJ1-5 TRBV24-1 CATSDSRGRNQPQHF
TRBJ2-1 TRBV4-2 CASSQFAGGETQFF
TRBJ1-4 TRBV5-1 CASSLPGTANEKLFF
TRBJ2-2 TRBV20-1 CSARDLRQGKGELFF
TRBJ2-3 TRBV5-1 CASSYSGLSLKDTQYF
TRBJ2-3 TRBV14 CASSQDWRGLRRDTQYF
TRBJ2-7 TRBV10-2 CASRESAHRLEQYF
TRBJ2-5 TRBV7-2 CASSPLGGGALETQYF
NA TRBV7-3 CASSVTNTYEQYF
NA TRBV3-1 CASSHSNGSYEQYF
TRBJ2-3 TRBV12-3/TRBV12-4 CASSLPTSGSGGTDTQYF
TRBJ2-3 TRBV12-3/TRBV12-4 CASISGLSTDTQYF
TRBJ1-5 TRBV12-3/TRBV12-4 CASRYSGNQPQHF
TRBJ2-1 TRBV7-2 CASSLREGEQFF
TRBJ1-2 TRBV7-2 CASALPGAGGYTF
TRBJ2-1 TRBV11-1 CASSPGARWGNEQFF
TRBJ2-7 TRBV5-1 CASSLVGDPGYEQYF
NA TRBV12-3/TRBV12-4 CASSGTGAGEQYF
TRBJ1-1 TRBV20-1 CSARKLQGTEAFF
TRBJ1-2 TRBV27 CASSARQNLNYGYTF
TRBJ1-2 TRBV5-1 CASSLGQGMNGYTF
TRBJ2-7 TRBV18 CASSVLRDEQYF
TRBJ2-3 TRBV5-1 CASSLAPSTGGFTDTQYF
TRBJ2-1 TRBV5-1 CASSPNLDNEQFF
TRBJ2-6 TRBV29-1 CSVVGQETSGANVLTF
TRBJ2-1 TRBV5-5 CASSLSVGQKYFEQFF
TRBJ2-3 TRBV12-3/TRBV12-4 CASSLGRGSTDTQYF
TRBJ1-1 TRBV30 CAWTRKGQGPLMNTEAFF
TRBJ1-5 TRBV20-1 CSARGTGHYSNQPQHF
TRBJ2-3 TRBV24-1 CATSDSVGRTDTQYF
TRBJ1-6 TRBV5-1 CASSLGGASIDSPLHF
TRBJ2-3 TRBV20-1 CSSYRTGADTQYF
TRBJ2-7 TRBV7-2 CASSTPGLASYEQYF
TRBJ2-3 TRBV28 CAGSFSLLGTGFDTDTQYF
TRBJ1-1 TRBV18 CASSPRTGDTEAFF